The 18 T cell receptor beta chains reported below all come from one sample, sequenced in a study of blood T cell repertoires in COVID-19. TCRdb keeps only in-frame clones here, not all; method: immunoSEQ multiplex PCR. The sample holds 250,000 to 300,000 clones, around 87% seen once. The sample consisted of peripheral blood. The receptors were sampled from a middle-aged woman who had recovered from COVID-19.

The rearrangement uses TRBV11-3 and TRBJ2-3; weak D call: TRBD1 (6 bases). This CDR3 spans 16 amino acids. Per germline, CDR1 SGHNT and CDR2 YENEEA. V gave up 1 base and J gave up 3 bases, with 14 bases separating them. In nucleotides, the CDR3 is TGTGCCAGCAGCTTAGGAGGGCAGGGGTGGACAGATACGCAGTATTTT. It yields the protein CASSLGGQGWTDTQYF.

The rearrangement joins TRBV3-1 (or the pseudogene TRBV3-2) to TRBJ2-7, with 7 bases aligning to TRBD2. J was trimmed by 2 bases and V by 1 base; bases with no gene match: 8. There are 16 residues in the CDR3. Germline loops: CDR1 LGHDT, CDR2 YNNKEL (reference sequence). CDR3 DNA sequence: TGTGCCAGCAGCCAAGGGCTAGCGGCCAGAACCTACGAGCAGTACTTC. Translation gives CASSQGLAARTYEQYF.

The rearrangement joins TRBV5-6 to TRBJ1-2; 7 bases match TRBD1. The CDR3 is made up of 14 amino acids. Per the germline V gene, CDR1 is SGHDT and CDR2 is YYEEEE. V shed 0 bases and J 4 bases; nucleotides not matched to a gene: 3. This CDR3 is CASSLATGAYGYTF. The CDR3 DNA reads as TGTGCCAGCAGCTTGGCAACAGGGGCCTATGGCTACACCTTC.

The genes are TRBV6-5 and TRBJ1-2; D is unresolved. CDR3 length: 14 amino acids. The V gene lost 0 bases and the J gene lost 5 bases, with 10 bases spanning the gap. The germline V gene has CDR1 MNHEY and CDR2 SVGAGI. The CDR3 nucleotides read TGTGCCAGCAGTTACTCTGAGCCCCTTTATGGCTACACCTTC. It encodes CASSYSEPLYGYTF.

The chain couples TRBV27 to TRBJ2-1, with 12 bases matching TRBD2. This CDR3 is built from 14 residues. The V and J ends lost 3 bases and 7 bases, in that order; junction bases with no gene match: 1. The germline V gene encodes CDR1 MNHEY and CDR2 SMNVEV (reference sequence). For the CDR3, the DNA is TGTGCCAGCAGTTTTCTAGCGGGGGGGAATGAGCAGTTCTTC. It translates to CASSFLAGGNEQFF.

This chain uses TRBV30 with TRBJ2-2; TRBD2 aligns across 9 bases. CDR3 length: 14 residues. Germline V CDR1 and CDR2: GTSNPN, SVGIG (reference sequence). The J segment lost 5 bases and the V segment lost 0 bases, leaving 1 base of the junction unmatched. CDR3 region: CAWSVRGGTGELFF. The CDR3 nucleotides read TGTGCCTGGAGTGTGCGGGGGGGAACCGGGGAGCTGTTTTTT. Complete variable domain (other parts from reference TRBV30 and TRBJ2-2): SQTIHQWPATLVQPVGSPLSLECTVEGTSNPNLYWYRQAAGRGLQLLFYSVGIGQISSEVPQNLSASRPQDRQFILSSKKLLLSDSGFYLCAWSVRGGTGELFFGEGSRLTVL.

The rearrangement joins TRBV6-6 to TRBJ1-3, with D unclear. CDR1 is MNHNY, CDR2 SVGAGI, per germline (reference sequence). The CDR3 sequence is 16 residues long. V lost 6 bases, J lost 4 bases, and 19 bases lay in between. The CDR3 DNA reads TGTGCCAGCAGCCAATACGCGGGAGGGCGGGGAAACACCATATATTTT. Translation: CASSQYAGGRGNTIYF.

This chain uses TRBV18 with TRBJ1-5; 9 bases match TRBD1. CDR1 and CDR2 (germline): KGHSH, LQKENI. The CDR3 contains 14 residues. J gave up 6 bases and V 6 bases, and 6 bases lay outside the gene matches. This CDR3 is CASSQQGAFQPQHF. CDR3 nucleotides: TGTGCCAGCTCGCAACAGGGGGCTTTTCAGCCCCAGCATTTT.

Only a few counts were recorded for this clone. CDR3 sequence: CASSRKSRALTETQYF. The CDR3 DNA is TGTGCCAGTAGTAGGAAGAGCAGGGCCCTCACAGAGACCCAGTACTTC. The V gene is TRBV19, the J gene TRBJ2-5; a possible D gene is TRBD1 (5 bases). There are 16 residues in the CDR3. CDR1 is LNHDA, CDR2 SQIVND, per germline (reference sequence). Trimming stripped 4 bases from V and 4 bases from J, with 19 bases between. Complete variable domain (other parts from reference TRBV19 and TRBJ2-5): DGGITQSPKYLFRKEGQNVTLSCEQNLNHDAMYWYRQDPGQGLRLIYYSQIVNDFQKGDIAEGYSVSREKKESFPLTVTSAQKNPTAFYLCASSRKSRALTETQYFGPGTRLLVL.

As DNA, the CDR3 is TGTGCCAGCAGCCGCACGACCCTAGCGGGGGGGCTCCTGGCCACCTACAATGAGCAGTTCTTC. It yields the protein CASSRTTLAGGLLATYNEQFF. The V call is TRBV4-2, the J call TRBJ2-1, with 12 bases that match TRBD2. Germline CDR1 reads LGHNA; CDR2 reads YNFKEQ. V trimming: 4 bases; J trimming: 2 bases; junction bases outside the gene matches: 18. The CDR3 covers 21 residues.

V usage is TRBV5-4 and J usage is TRBJ2-5, with TRBD2 as a possible D gene (6 bases). Trimming pared 0 bases from V and 4 bases from J, leaving 13 bases between. The CDR3 totals 15 residues. Germline CDR1 and CDR2: SGHNT and YYREEE (reference sequence). Here the CDR3 reads CASSLVLGGGETQYF. The CDR3 bases are TGTGCCAGCAGCTTGGTATTGGGGGGTGGAGAGACCCAGTACTTC.

This clone was found once. V usage is TRBV9 and J usage is TRBJ1-2; possible D gene TRBD1, 6 bases. This CDR3 spans 13 amino acids. CDR1 SGDLS and CDR2 YYNGEE come from the germline V gene. Trimming removed 1 base from V and 2 bases from J, with 6 bases in between. The CDR3 here is CASSVRGNYGYTF. As DNA, the CDR3 is TGTGCCAGCAGCGTAAGGGGGAACTATGGCTACACCTTC.

This rearrangement joins TRBV5-1 to TRBJ2-5; a possible D gene is TRBD1 (5 bases). This CDR3 contains 16 residues. V dropped 4 bases and J dropped 5 bases, with 21 bases sitting between them. The germline V gene has CDR1 SGHRS and CDR2 YFSETQ. The CDR3 protein is CASSPVVAGYGETQYF. CDR3 bases: TGCGCCAGCAGCCCGGTAGTGGCAGGGTACGGGGAGACCCAGTACTTC.

The J gene is TRBJ1-1, the V gene TRBV9, with 8 bases matching TRBD1. The length of the CDR3 is 14 residues. CDR1 and CDR2 (germline): SGDLS, YYNGEE. The J segment lost 3 bases and the V segment lost 3 bases, leaving 4 bases of the junction unmatched. This CDR3 reads CASSERTGYTEAFF. CDR3 in DNA: TGTGCCAGCAGCGAGAGGACAGGGTACACTGAAGCTTTCTTT.

The rearrangement links TRBV5-1 to TRBJ1-1, with D uncertain. This CDR3 has 14 amino acids. Per the germline V gene, CDR1 is SGHRS and CDR2 is YFSETQ. V lost 4 bases, J lost 0 bases, and 10 bases lay in between. CDR3 amino acids: CASSPTRVNTEAFF. As DNA, the CDR3 is TGCGCCAGCAGCCCCACGCGCGTGAACACTGAAGCTTTCTTT.

This chain links TRBV14 with TRBJ1-2; 8 nucleotides align to TRBD1. This CDR3 has 19 residues. CDR1 SGHDN and CDR2 FVKESK come from the germline V gene. V gave up 0 bases and J gave up 3 bases; unmatched junction bases: 15. The chain's CDR3 is CASSQDRQGSIRGDYGYTF. The CDR3 DNA sequence: TGTGCCAGCAGCCAAGACAGACAGGGGTCCATTCGGGGGGACTATGGCTACACCTTC.

J is TRBJ2-1 and V is TRBV5-5; 10 positions match TRBD2. This CDR3 is 15 amino acids long. Germline values: CDR1 SGHKS, CDR2 YYEKEE (reference sequence). The V segment lost 5 bases and the J segment 2 bases; nucleotides outside the gene matches: 4. CDR3 DNA sequence: TGTGCCAGCAGGTTAGCGGGGGGAGCCTACAATGAGCAGTTCTTC. It codes for CASRLAGGAYNEQFF.

The J gene is TRBJ1-2, the V gene TRBV5-1; 7 bases align to TRBD1. The CDR3 totals 14 residues. Germline V gene data show CDR1 as SGHRS and CDR2 as YFSETQ. V shed 5 bases and J 5 bases; nucleotides not matched to a gene: 9. CDR3 amino acids: CASRGDRVFYGYTF. The DNA of the CDR3 is TGCGCCAGCAGGGGAGACAGGGTTTTTTATGGCTACACCTTC.